This T cell receptor (beta chain) was sequenced during a study of cytomegalovirus exposure and HLA in healthy donors. PCR involved 60 Vbeta and 13 Jbeta primers. The protocol was immunoSEQ multiplex PCR, while the TCRdb copy is restricted to in-frame clones and leaves out a portion. The clone table shows around 140,000 clones, with the ten largest holding 2% to 2.5%. The sequenced sample was PBMCs. The origin of this receptor is a woman under 30 in good health and CMV-seronegative.

CDR3 sequence reads: CASSLAVGGSYEQYF. The CDR3 DNA reads TGTGCCAGCAGCTTAGCGGTGGGAGGGAGCTACGAGCAGTACTTC. J is TRBJ2-7 and V is TRBV7-8; 7 bases agree with TRBD2. Germline CDR1 and CDR2: SGHVS and FQNEAQ. CDR3 length: 15 residues. V was clipped by 0 bases and J by 3 bases; unmatched bases: 5.